The next 26 T cell receptor beta chains were all read from a single sample in a study of T cell clonality in common variable immunodeficiency. TCRdb keeps only in-frame clones here, not all; method: immunoSEQ multiplex PCR. The sample shows roughly 34,000 clones, none of them appearing just once. Material for sequencing was peripheral blood mononuclear cells. All receptors come from a person aged 18 to 75 in good health.

This clone was recorded many times. Read coverage stops 3 residues before the CDR3 terminus; the germline J gene supplies the remainder. The gene calls are TRBV11-2 and TRBJ1-1; TRBD1 aligns across 10 bases. Germline V gives CDR1 SGHAT, CDR2 FQNNGV. CDR3 length: 14 amino acids. The CDR3 bases that were read are TGTGCCAGCAGTCTGCCAGGGACAGGGGAAGAA. As protein: CASSLPGTGEE. The full CDR3 is CASSLPGTGEEAFF.

This clone showed up many times. The CDR3 extends 3 residues past the end of the read, so its final part is completed from the germline J gene. V usage is TRBV2 and J usage is TRBJ2-3, with a weak D call TRBD2 (6 bases). The germline gives CDR1 SNHLY, CDR2 FYNNEI. Trimming took off 10 bases at V and 1 base at J, with 12 bases between the two ends. The CDR3 runs to 13 residues. The DNA read from the CDR3 is TGTGCCACCCGGGGGTGGGGCACAGATACG. Translated: CATRGWGTDT. The entire CDR3 is CATRGWGTDTQYF. The full variable domain, rest sourced from reference TRBV2 and TRBJ2-3, is EPEVTQTPSHQVTQMGQEVILRCVPISNHLYFYWYRQILGQKVEFLVSFYNNEISEKSEIFDDQFSVERPDGSNFTLKIRSTKLEDSAMYFCATRGWGTDTQYFGPGTRLTVL.

This clone was seen ten or more times. Coverage ceases 3 residues before the CDR3 finishes, and the germline J gene fills in the end. The rearrangement uses TRBV29-1 and TRBJ2-5; 8 positions agree with TRBD2. CDR3 size: 15 residues. The J segment lost 0 bases and the V segment lost 7 bases, leaving 10 bases of the junction unmatched. Germline CDR1 and CDR2: SQVTM and ANQGSEA. The DNA read from the CDR3 is TGCAGCGCCGATGGGCGGGGGGCTAACCAAGAGACC. It codes for CSADGRGANQET. The CDR3 in its entirety is CSADGRGANQETQYF.

Many counts were recorded for this clone. The CDR3 is cut off 3 residues early in the read; its end comes from the germline J gene. The rearrangement links TRBV9 to TRBJ2-5, with D perhaps TRBD1 (5 bases). This CDR3 has 15 amino acids. V was cut by 0 bases and J by 1 base, with 10 bases left in between. Germline lookup yields CDR1 SGDLS and CDR2 YYNGEE. Incomplete CDR3 DNA: TGTGCCAGCAGCGTAGCTCCGCAGGGCCAAGAGACC. It specifies CASSVAPQGQET. The full CDR3 is CASSVAPQGQETQYF.

This clone was counted many times. From the germline J gene comes the end of the CDR3, since the read stops 3 residues before it. The genes are TRBV5-1 and TRBJ2-5, with D perhaps matching TRBD1 (5 bases). The CDR3 extends over 14 amino acids. Trimming left V 3 bases short and J 5 bases short, with 14 bases between. Germline-derived CDR1 and CDR2 are SGHRS and YFSETQ. The CDR3 here is CASSSVGVGETQYF. The DNA read from the CDR3 is TGCGCCAGCAGCTCCGTAGGGGTTGGGGAGACC.

This clone has at least ten counts. CDR3 DNA (partial): TGTGCCAGCAGTTTAGGGGGGTACAGGGAAAGCTCTGGGGCCAACGTC. Translated, it gives CASSLGGYRESSGANV. The full CDR3 is CASSLGGYRESSGANVLTF. V usage is TRBV12-3 or TRBV12-4 and J usage is TRBJ2-6; possible D gene TRBD1, 6 bases. The read finishes 3 residues shy of the CDR3 end, and the germline J gene is used to complete it. This CDR3 is 19 amino acids long. V was shortened by 1 base and J by 0 bases, with 16 bases between the two germline ends.

To note about this clone: The read ends 3 residues shy of where the CDR3 ends; the end is completed using the germline J gene. The chain is built from TRBV5-8 and TRBJ2-3; D ambiguous. Germline CDR1 is SGHTS and CDR2 is YDEGEE. Trimming left V 5 bases short and J 3 bases short, with 16 bases between. This CDR3 region has 15 residues. The CDR3 loop is CASSLGQQGTDTQYF. The covered CDR3 bases are TGTGCCAGCAGTCTTGGGCAGCAAGGGACAGATACG.

This clone showed up many times. Read sequence stops 3 residues before the CDR3 end, and the germline J gene provides the missing end. V gene TRBV7-2 combines with J gene TRBJ2-5; 13 positions agree with TRBD2. This CDR3 is 15 amino acids long. The germline V gene has CDR1 SGHTA and CDR2 FQGNSA. After removal of 5 bases from V and 4 bases from J, the junction contained 4 bases not matched to a gene. The CDR3 bases that were read are TGTGCCAGCAGCCCGAGACTAGCGGGGGGAGAGACC. Its translation: CASSPRLAGGET. The full CDR3 protein is CASSPRLAGGETQYF.

This clone appeared many times. The CDR3 goes on 3 residues after the read ends, and that part is filled in from the germline J gene. V gene TRBV5-1 combines with J gene TRBJ2-7, with 7 bases lining up with TRBD2. J lost 0 bases, V lost 5 bases, and 8 bases had no gene match. This CDR3 spans 15 amino acids. Germline-derived CDR1 and CDR2 are SGHRS and YFSETQ. This CDR3 reads CASRERGRSSYEQYF. The CDR3 DNA, read in part, is TGCGCCAGCAGAGAGCGGGGTCGAAGCTCCTACGAG.

This clone has ten or more counts. Sequencing ends 3 residues short of the CDR3 end; the germline J gene provides the rest. The rearrangement joins TRBV7-3 to TRBJ2-5; no firm D call. The V gene lost 2 bases and the J gene lost 1 base, with 8 bases spanning the gap. The CDR3 loop spans 14 amino acids. CDR1 is SGHTA and CDR2 is FQGTGA in the germline V gene. CDR3 sequence reads: CASSLYPSQETQYF. CDR3 DNA, as far as it was read: TGTGCCAGCAGCTTATATCCTAGCCAAGAGACC.

The sample holds many counts of this clone. The missing CDR3 end, 3 residues past where the read stops, is filled in from the germline J gene. V and J are TRBV2 and TRBJ1-4; no definite D call. V was clipped by 6 bases and J by 8 bases, with 19 bases between them. Germline lookup yields CDR1 SNHLY and CDR2 FYNNEI. The CDR3 totals 15 residues. The CDR3 sequence is CASSPGPRGREKLFF. The covered CDR3 bases are TGTGCCAGCAGCCCTGGTCCCCGAGGGCGCGAAAAA. The complete variable domain, with remaining parts taken from reference TRBV2 and TRBJ1-4, reads EPEVTQTPSHQVTQMGQEVILRCVPISNHLYFYWYRQILGQKVEFLVSFYNNEISEKSEIFDDQFSVERPDGSNFTLKIRSTKLEDSAMYFCASSPGPRGREKLFFGSGTQLSVL.

This clone has a count of ten or more. The CDR3 end is not reached by the read, which stops 3 residues before it; the germline J gene fills it in. This rearrangement joins TRBV5-4 to TRBJ1-1; D is unresolved. Germline CDR1 reads SGHNT; CDR2 reads YYREEE (reference sequence). The CDR3 runs 12 residues. Between the trimmed V and J ends, which lost 0 bases and 6 bases, there was a span of 6 bases. CDR3 DNA, as far as it was read: TGTGCCAGCAGCTTGGGCGGCCCTGAA. Its translation is CASSLGGPE. The complete CDR3 reads CASSLGGPEAFF.

This clone occurred many times. The read falls 3 residues short of the CDR3 end, and the missing part is taken from the germline J gene. This sequence joins TRBV10-3 and TRBJ2-1, with D maybe TRBD1 (5 bases). The germline V and J ends were trimmed by 11 bases and 7 bases, with 21 bases remaining between them. The V gene's germline CDR1 is ENHRY and CDR2 SYGVKD. This CDR3 has 14 amino acids. CDR3 bases read: TGTGCCGCCTCAGGGATAATAGTTCGGAATGAG. Its protein product is CAASGIIVRNE. The full CDR3 protein is CAASGIIVRNEQFF.

This clone was seen ten or more times. The CDR3 goes on 3 residues after the read ends, and that part is filled in from the germline J gene. The gene calls are TRBV5-5 and TRBJ1-3; perhaps TRBD1 as D (5 bases). CDR1 SGHKS and CDR2 YYEKEE come from the germline V gene (reference sequence). CDR3 length equals 13 residues. Trimming shortened V by 6 bases and J by 4 bases, and 11 bases separated the two germline ends. The sequenced part of the CDR3 DNA is TGTGCCAGCAACCTACAGGAGGGAAACACC. Translated: CASNLQEGNT. The whole CDR3 protein reads CASNLQEGNTIYF.

The table lists this clone with many counts. The CDR3 goes on 3 residues after the read ends, and that part is filled in from the germline J gene. The rearrangement uses TRBV5-4 and TRBJ2-7; 7 bases match TRBD1. The CDR3 contains 13 residues. The V and J ends lost 6 bases and 0 bases, in that order; junction bases with no gene match: 3. Germline V gives CDR1 SGHNT, CDR2 YYREEE (reference sequence). The CDR3 bases that were read are TGTGCCAGCACGAGGACAGGCTCCTACGAG. Its translation is CASTRTGSYE. The full CDR3 sequence reads CASTRTGSYEQYF.

This clone was found many times. The read ends 3 residues shy of where the CDR3 ends; the end is completed using the germline J gene. This chain joins TRBV18 and TRBJ2-7; 7 nucleotides align to TRBD1. Trimming cost V 3 bases and J 3 bases; bases outside gene matches: 8. Germline V gene sequence: CDR1 KGHSH, CDR2 LQKENI. The CDR3 has 15 residues. The CDR3 bases that were read are TGTGCCAGCTCACCCACGACAGGGTGGGACTACGAG. Protein product: CASSPTTGWDYE. The complete CDR3 reads CASSPTTGWDYEQYF.

Ten or more counts support this clone. The junction departs from the called germline gene at one end, perhaps through a read error. The read stops 3 residues short of the end of the CDR3; the missing end is completed from the germline J gene. The chain couples TRBV4-2 to TRBJ2-1; 8 bases match TRBD1. This CDR3 is 15 amino acids long. CDR1 LGHNA and CDR2 YNFKEQ come from the germline V gene. The chain's CDR3 is CASSLRDRTYNEQFF. Incomplete CDR3 DNA: TGCGCCAGCAGCCTCCGGGACAGGACGTACAATGAG.

This clone was counted between two and nine times. The observed sequence ends 3 residues before the CDR3 terminus, with the missing tail filled in from the germline J gene. The rearrangement uses TRBV5-8 and TRBJ2-7; the D gene could be TRBD1 or TRBD2 (5 bases each). Germline V lookup: CDR1 SGHTS, CDR2 YDEGEE. The ends were cut back, 1 base at V and 5 bases at J, with 10 bases in the middle. CDR3 length equals 13 residues. CDR3 protein: CASSLRGANEQYF. The part of the CDR3 DNA that was read is TGTGCCAGCAGCTTGAGAGGGGCCAACGAG.

This clone was counted ten times or more. The CDR3 goes on 3 residues after the read ends, and that part is filled in from the germline J gene. The chain combines TRBV7-2 with TRBJ2-2; weak D call: TRBD1 (6 bases). Germline V gives CDR1 SGHTA, CDR2 FQGNSA. The CDR3 is 15 amino acids. V was shortened by 4 bases and J by 1 base, with 10 bases between the two germline ends. The DNA read from the CDR3 is TGTGCCAGCAGCTACCTGGGACAGAACACCGGGGAG. Its translation is CASSYLGQNTGE. The whole CDR3 region reads CASSYLGQNTGELFF.

This clone was seen many times. The read terminates 3 residues before the CDR3 end, so the remaining end is supplied by the germline J gene. The chain has TRBV19 and TRBJ2-3; D is perhaps TRBD2 (6 bases). Germline V gene lookup returns CDR1 LNHDA and CDR2 SQIVND (reference sequence). V was pared by 3 bases and J by 3 bases, with 10 bases between. This CDR3 is 14 amino acids long. Partial CDR3 DNA: TGTGCCAGTAGTATGGGACTCGTAACAGATACG. This sequence encodes CASSMGLVTDT. The complete CDR3 reads CASSMGLVTDTQYF.

This clone was detected many times. The CDR3 end lies 3 residues beyond the end of the read and is filled in from the germline J gene. The chain links TRBV11-1 to TRBJ2-7; D is perhaps TRBD2 (6 bases). The CDR3 extends over 15 amino acids. CDR1 and CDR2 from the germline V gene are SGHAT and FQDESV (reference sequence). V dropped 1 base and J dropped 1 base, with 11 bases sitting between them. CDR3 DNA, as far as it was read: TGTGCCAGCAGCTTAGAATCCGGACTATCCTACGAG. It codes for CASSLESGLSYE. The full CDR3 protein reads CASSLESGLSYEQYF.

This clone was counted at least ten times. The read terminates 3 residues ahead of where the CDR3 ends, so the germline J gene completes it. The chain uses TRBV7-9 and TRBJ1-1; D not resolved. CDR1 is SEHNR and CDR2 is FQNEAQ in the germline V gene (reference sequence). This CDR3 region has 13 residues. Trimming shortened V by 3 bases and J by 1 base, and 6 bases separated the two germline ends. CDR3 DNA (partial): TGTGCCAGCAGCTTGCAGAAGAACACTGAA. Amino acids: CASSLQKNTE. The full-length CDR3 reads as CASSLQKNTEAFF. Full variable domain (missing parts from reference TRBV7-9 and TRBJ1-1): DTGVSQNPRHKITKRGQNVTFRCDPISEHNRLYWYRQTLGQGPEFLTYFQNEAQLEKSRLLSDRFSAERPKGSFSTLEIQRTEQGDSAMYLCASSLQKNTEAFFGQGTRLTVV.

Many counts were recorded for this clone. The read gets to within 3 residues of the CDR3 end, and the germline J gene fills in the rest. This chain joins TRBV19 and TRBJ2-1, with a possible D match to TRBD1 (6 bases). The CDR3 length is 18 residues. CDR1 LNHDA and CDR2 SQIVND come from the germline V gene (reference sequence). The V end lost 3 bases, the J end lost 4 bases, and 22 bases lay between the germline ends. The CDR3 bases that were read are TGTGCCAGTAGTATGGACAGAGAAAGCCCGAACTCATACAATGAG. Translated, it gives CASSMDRESPNSYNE. The CDR3 as a whole reads CASSMDRESPNSYNEQFF.

This clone was seen at least ten times. The CDR3 end falls 3 residues outside the read, so it is completed with the germline J gene. The chain couples TRBV5-1 to TRBJ1-5; 9 positions match TRBD1. Germline CDR1 is SGHRS and CDR2 is YFSETQ. The length of the CDR3 is 15 residues. J gave up 5 bases and V 1 base, and 4 bases lay outside the gene matches. The CDR3 spells CASSLTGGFDQPQHF. CDR3 DNA, as far as it was read: TGCGCCAGCAGCTTGACAGGGGGCTTCGATCAGCCC. Together with reference TRBV5-1 and TRBJ1-5, the CDR3 gives the full variable domain: KAGVTQTPRYLIKTRGQQVTLSCSPISGHRSVSWYQQTPGQGLQFLFEYFSETQRNKGNFPGRFSGRQFSNSRSEMNVSTLELGDSALYLCASSLTGGFDQPQHFGDGTRLSIL.

This clone was recorded at least ten times. The observed sequence ends 3 residues before the CDR3 terminus, with the missing tail filled in from the germline J gene. The V call is TRBV7-2, the J call TRBJ2-5, with D perhaps matching TRBD1 (7 bases). The CDR3 has 14 amino acids. Trimming pared 1 base from V and 6 bases from J, leaving 12 bases between. Germline V gene data show CDR1 as SGHTA and CDR2 as FQGNSA. CDR3 bases read: TGTGCCAGCAGCTTAGAACAGGGGAGGAAGACC. Translating it yields CASSLEQGRKT. The whole CDR3 reads CASSLEQGRKTQYF.

In its sample, this clone was seen many times. The read terminates 3 residues before the CDR3 end, so the remaining end is supplied by the germline J gene. The rearrangement links TRBV7-2 to TRBJ2-2; D possibly corresponds to TRBD2 (6 bases). Germline V gene sequence: CDR1 SGHTA, CDR2 FQGNSA. The CDR3 is 15 residues long. The V end was cut by 1 base, the J end by 0 bases, with 6 bases between. The CDR3 is CASSLGGANTGELFF. The DNA read from the CDR3 is TGTGCCAGCAGCTTAGGGGGGGCGAACACCGGGGAG.